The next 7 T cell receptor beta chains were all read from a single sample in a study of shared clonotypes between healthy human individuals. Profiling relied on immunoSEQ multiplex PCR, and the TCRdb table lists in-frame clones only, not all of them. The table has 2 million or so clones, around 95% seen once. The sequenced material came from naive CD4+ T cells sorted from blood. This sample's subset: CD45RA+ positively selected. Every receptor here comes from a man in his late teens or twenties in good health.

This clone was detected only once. The CDR3 loop is CASSLIAVNNEQFF. DNA of the CDR3: TGTGCCAGCAGCTTAATAGCAGTAAACAATGAGCAGTTCTTC. V gene TRBV13 combines with J gene TRBJ2-1, with unresolved D. Per germline, CDR1 PRHDT and CDR2 FYEKMQ (reference sequence). This CDR3 has 14 amino acids. Trimming removed 2 bases from V and 5 bases from J, with 10 bases in between.

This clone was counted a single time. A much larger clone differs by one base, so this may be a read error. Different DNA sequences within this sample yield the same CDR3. This chain's CDR3 is CASSPDRNYGYTF. The DNA for the CDR3 is TGTGCCAGCAGCCCGGACCGTAACTATGGCTACACCTTC. This chain connects TRBV7-2 to TRBJ1-2; the D is unclear. V lost 5 bases, J lost 1 base, and 8 bases lay in between. This CDR3 comprises 13 residues. Germline CDR1 SGHTA, CDR2 FQGNSA. Drawing the rest from reference TRBV7-2 and TRBJ1-2, the complete variable domain is GAGVSQSPSNKVTEKGKDVELRCDPISGHTALYWYRQSLGQGLEFLIYFQGNSAPDKSGLPSDRFSAERTGGSVSTLTIQRTQQEDSAVYLCASSPDRNYGYTFGSGTRLTVV.

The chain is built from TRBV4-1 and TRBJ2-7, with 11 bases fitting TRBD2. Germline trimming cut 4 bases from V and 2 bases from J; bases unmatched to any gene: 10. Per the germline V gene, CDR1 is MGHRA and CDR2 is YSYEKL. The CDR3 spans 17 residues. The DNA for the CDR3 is TGCGCCAGCAGCCTTACTACTGAACTAGCGGGAGCCTACGAGCAGTACTTC. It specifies CASSLTTELAGAYEQYF.

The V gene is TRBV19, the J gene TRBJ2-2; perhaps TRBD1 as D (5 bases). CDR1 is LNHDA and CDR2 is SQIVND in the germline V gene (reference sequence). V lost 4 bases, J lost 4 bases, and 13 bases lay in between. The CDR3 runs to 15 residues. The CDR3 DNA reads TGTGCCAGTAGTACGACAGCCCCGGTCACCGGGGAGCTGTTTTTT. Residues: CASSTTAPVTGELFF.

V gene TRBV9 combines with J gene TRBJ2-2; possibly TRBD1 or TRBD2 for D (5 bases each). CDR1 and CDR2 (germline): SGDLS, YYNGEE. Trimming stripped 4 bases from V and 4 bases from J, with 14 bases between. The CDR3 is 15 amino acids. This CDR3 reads CASSPLADSTGELFF. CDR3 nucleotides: TGTGCCAGCAGCCCCCTAGCTGACAGCACCGGGGAGCTGTTTTTT.

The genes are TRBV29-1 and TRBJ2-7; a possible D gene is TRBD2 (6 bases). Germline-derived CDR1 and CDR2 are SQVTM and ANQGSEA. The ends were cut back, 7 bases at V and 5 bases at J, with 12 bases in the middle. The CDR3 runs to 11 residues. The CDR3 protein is CSAGTPNEQYF. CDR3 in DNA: TGCAGCGCCGGGACTCCCAACGAGCAGTACTTC.

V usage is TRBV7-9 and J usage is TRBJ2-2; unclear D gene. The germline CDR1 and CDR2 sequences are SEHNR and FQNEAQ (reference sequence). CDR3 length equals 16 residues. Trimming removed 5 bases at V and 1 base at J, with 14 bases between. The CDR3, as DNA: TGTGCCAGCAGCCATGCGGCCTCCGGGAACACCGGGGAGCTGTTTTTT. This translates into CASSHAASGNTGELFF.